The T cell receptor beta chain described here comes from a study of post-analysis software for immune sequencing data. This clonotype occurred once. Its specificity is not known. Study-wide findings and caveats: Significantly decreased normalized Chao1 diversity was recorded for multiple sclerosis patients relative to controls.

Unique-molecular-identifier-tagged TCR beta cDNA libraries were used. Using its own MiXCR run on the PCR reads, TCRdb lists one record per CDR3 protein. The repertoire consists of more than 450,000 distinct CDR3 sequences, with 40% to 50% occurring once and the leading ten covering about 1.5%. The sequenced sample was blood. This TCR derives from a girl under 18 with multiple sclerosis.

The CDR3: CASSQDCQGTSGGNEQFF. DNA of the CDR3: TGCGCCAGCAGCCAAGACTGCCAGGGGACTAGCGGGGGGAATGAGCAGTTCTTC. The chain joins TRBV4-1 to TRBJ2-1; 15 nucleotides match TRBD2. The germline V gene encodes CDR1 MGHRA and CDR2 YSYEKL. Germline trimming cut 0 bases from V and 7 bases from J; bases unmatched to any gene: 7. The CDR3 has 18 amino acids.